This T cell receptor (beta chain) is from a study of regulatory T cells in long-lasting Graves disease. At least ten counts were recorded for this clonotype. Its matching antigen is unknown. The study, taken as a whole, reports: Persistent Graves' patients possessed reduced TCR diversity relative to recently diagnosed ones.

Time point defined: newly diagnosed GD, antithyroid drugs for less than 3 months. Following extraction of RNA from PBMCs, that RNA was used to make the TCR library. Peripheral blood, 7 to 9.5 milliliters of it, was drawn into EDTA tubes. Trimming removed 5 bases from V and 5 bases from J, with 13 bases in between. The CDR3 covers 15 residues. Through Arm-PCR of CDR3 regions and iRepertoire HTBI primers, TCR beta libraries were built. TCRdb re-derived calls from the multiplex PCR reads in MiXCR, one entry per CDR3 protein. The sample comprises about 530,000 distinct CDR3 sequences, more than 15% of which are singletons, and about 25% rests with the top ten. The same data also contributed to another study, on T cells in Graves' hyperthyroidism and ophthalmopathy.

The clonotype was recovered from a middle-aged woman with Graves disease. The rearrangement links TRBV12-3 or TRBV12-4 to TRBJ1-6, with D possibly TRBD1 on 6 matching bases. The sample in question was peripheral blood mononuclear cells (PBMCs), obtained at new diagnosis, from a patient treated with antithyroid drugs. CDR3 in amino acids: CASSPGQLNNSPLHF. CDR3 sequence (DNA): TGTGCCAGCAGTCCAGGACAGCTTAATAATTCACCCCTCCACTTT.